This section outlines one T cell receptor (beta chain) sequence together with its context. Its antigen remains unknown. Preparation of the TCRbeta library was carried out with unique molecular identifiers. TCRdb redid the calling of the PCR reads with MiXCR, one entry per CDR3 protein. The sample has hundreds of thousands of distinct CDR3 sequences, more than 20% seen once. This sample is drawn from a study of T-cell reconstitution after alpha-beta-depleted transplantation in children. Findings and caveats of the study: T-cell numbers and diversity one year post-transplant derived largely from freshly generated T cells.

This CDR3 is built from 18 residues. V gave up 6 bases and J gave up 0 bases, with 18 bases separating them. This clonotype originated in a female patient between 2 and 15 years old who had a stem cell transplant for congenital amegakaryocytic thrombocytopenia, so the T cells may come from the graft donor. The sequencing used PBMCs, mostly from graft donor cells, collected 360 days after TCRalphabeta/CD19-depleted stem cell transplant. The V call is TRBV12-3 or TRBV12-4, the J call TRBJ2-6; no firm D call. The CDR3 nucleotides read TGTGCCAGCAGAACGATGCCTCCCCCCATCTCTGGGGCCAACGTCCTGACTTTC. The encoded protein is CASRTMPPPISGANVLTF.